This T cell receptor beta chain was sequenced in a study of blood T cell repertoires in COVID-19. In the study overall: Donors in the United States, Italy and Spain gave samples during acute or convalescent COVID-19. PBMCs, B-cell-depleted T cells, or T cells were the source of the cDNA or gDNA that made up the material.

In the study's own analysis: Reference gene primers were amplified, and this amplification served to estimate nucleated cell counts. Here immunoSEQ multiplex PCR was the method, and the copy in TCRdb shows in-frame clones only, minus some. The D gene and trimming were derived from the DNA, and the V and J assignments and clone size from that table. The repertoire consists of about 150,000 clones, with 60% to 80% occurring once and the leading ten covering about 8.7%. Germline CDR1 and CDR2: SGHNT and YYREEE (reference sequence). Trimming took 4 bases from V and 10 from J; bases not matched to a gene: 5. The length of the CDR3 is 13 residues.

This sequence joins TRBV5-4 and TRBJ1-6; the match to TRBD1 covers 7 bases. This receptor was obtained from a man aged 50 to 59 with active or convalescent COVID-19. Sequencing was carried out using peripheral blood. This chain's CDR3 is CASSRQGDSPLHF. As DNA, the CDR3 is TGTGCCAGCAGCCGTCAGGGGGACTCACCCCTCCACTTT.